A selection of T cell receptor beta chains follows, all from one sample in a study of regulatory T cells in long-lasting Graves disease. TCRdb fed the multiplex PCR reads into MiXCR, producing one record per CDR3 protein. This table has about 470,000 distinct CDR3 sequences, 20% to 25% appearing once. The sequenced sample was peripheral blood mononuclear cells (PBMCs), obtained when the disease was refractory, from a patient treated with antithyroid drugs. These receptors came from a female donor with Graves disease. Both conserved end residues are part of each CDR3.

v_call cdr3_aa
TRBV19 CASSPNGNYEQYF
TRBV18 CASSPPGRNEQYF
TRBV2 CASRPRGATDTQYF
TRBV20-1 CSARVMTGRDYGYTF
TRBV28 CASSFIRQTGVVGGYTF
TRBV12-3/TRBV12-4 CASLAGIYNEQFF
TRBV7-2 CASSVRNGQPQHF
TRBV5-1 CASSNGQGSETQYF
TRBV7-6 CASSSPYRTSGVQETQYF
TRBV10-3 CAIRAGTGGDGTNEKLFF
TRBV11-3 CASSNRGLRHEQYF
TRBV4-3 CASSTPGQMGGYTF
TRBV7-8 CASSRDVGGSDTQYF
TRBV13 CASRTAGRDNEQYF
TRBV30 CAWSGLMAPQGEQYF
TRBV19 CASSIPGQGFGEQYF
TRBV12-3/TRBV12-4 CASSFVGGAYEQYF
TRBV30 CAWSVRSLTRGNEKLFF
TRBV7-9 CASSLSTGTTYEQYF
TRBV6-2/TRBV6-3 CASSYEARGDPYGYTF
TRBV9 CASSPYSGNYEQYF
TRBV11-2 CASSSGTGVRQETQYF